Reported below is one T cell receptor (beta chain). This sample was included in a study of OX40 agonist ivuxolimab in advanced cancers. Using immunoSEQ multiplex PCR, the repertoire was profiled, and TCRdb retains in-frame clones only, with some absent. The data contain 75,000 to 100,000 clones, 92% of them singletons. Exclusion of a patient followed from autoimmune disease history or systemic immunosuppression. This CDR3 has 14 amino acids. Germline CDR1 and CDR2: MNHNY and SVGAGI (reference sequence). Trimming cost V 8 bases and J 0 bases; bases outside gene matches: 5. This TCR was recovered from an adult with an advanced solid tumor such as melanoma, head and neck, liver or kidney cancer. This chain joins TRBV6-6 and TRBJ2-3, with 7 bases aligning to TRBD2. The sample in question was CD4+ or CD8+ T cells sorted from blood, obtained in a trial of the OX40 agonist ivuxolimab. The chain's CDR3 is CASGLAASTDTQYF. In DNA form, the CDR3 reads TGTGCCAGCGGCCTAGCGGCTAGCACAGATACGCAGTATTTT.